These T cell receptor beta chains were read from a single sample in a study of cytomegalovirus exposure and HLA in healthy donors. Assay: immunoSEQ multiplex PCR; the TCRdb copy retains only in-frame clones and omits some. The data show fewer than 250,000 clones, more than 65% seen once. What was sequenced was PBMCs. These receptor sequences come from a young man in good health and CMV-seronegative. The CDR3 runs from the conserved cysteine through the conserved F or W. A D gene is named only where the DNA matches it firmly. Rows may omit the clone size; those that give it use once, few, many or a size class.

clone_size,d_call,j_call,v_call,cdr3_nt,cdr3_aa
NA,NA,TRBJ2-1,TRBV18,TGTGCCAGCTCACCTAGGACAGAGGCGGACAATGAGCAGTTCTTC,CASSPRTEADNEQFF
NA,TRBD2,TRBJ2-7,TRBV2,TGTGCCAGCAGCTACGGACTAGCGGGGTCGATCTCCTACGAGCAGTACTTC,CASSYGLAGSISYEQYF
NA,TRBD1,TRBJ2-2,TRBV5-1,TGCGCCAGCAGCCCGGACAGGGGGCGAGCCGGGGAGCTGTTTTTT,CASSPDRGRAGELFF
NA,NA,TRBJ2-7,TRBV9,TGTGCCAGCCCTGAAGCCCCATCGTACTTC,CASPEAPSYF
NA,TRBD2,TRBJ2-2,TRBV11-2,TGTGCCAGCAGCAAGACTAGCGGTTACACCGGGGAGCTGTTTTTT,CASSKTSGYTGELFF
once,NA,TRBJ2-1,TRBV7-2,TGTGCCAGCAGCAGAGCCAGGACACACTCGGGTGAGCAGTTCTTC,CASSRARTHSGEQFF
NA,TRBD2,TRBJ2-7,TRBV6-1,TGTGCCAGCAATACGGGACTAGTGCTTTACGAGCAGTACTTC,CASNTGLVLYEQYF
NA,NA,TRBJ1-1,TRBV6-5,TGTGCCAGCAGCCGGCGACGACAGGCAGCTTTCTTT,CASSRRRQAAFF
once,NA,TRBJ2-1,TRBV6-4,TGTGCCAGCAGTACCGGGGACTCCGGCGGAGGGCAGTTCTTC,CASSTGDSGGGQFF
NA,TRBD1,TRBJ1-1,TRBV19,TGTGCCAGTAGTAGGGACAGGGAAATTGACACTGAAGCTTTCTTT,CASSRDREIDTEAFF
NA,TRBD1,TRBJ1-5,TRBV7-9,TGTGCCAGCAGCTCCCGACAGGGAGAACAGCCCCAGCATTTT,CASSSRQGEQPQHF
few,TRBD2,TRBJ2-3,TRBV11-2,TGTGCCAGCAGCTCCTTTAGCGGGACAGATACGCAGTATTTT,CASSSFSGTDTQYF
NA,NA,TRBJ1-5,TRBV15,TGTGCCACCACCAAAGACAGAAACAATCAGCCCCAGCATTTT,CATTKDRNNQPQHF
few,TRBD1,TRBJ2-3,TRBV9,TGTGCCAGCAACAACAATCGGGACAGGACGCAGTATTTT,CASNNNRDRTQYF
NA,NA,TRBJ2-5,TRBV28,TGTGCCAGCAGTCCTCAGGGGCTGCTAAAGACCCAGTACTTC,CASSPQGLLKTQYF
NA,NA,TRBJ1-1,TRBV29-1,TGCAGCGTTAGGAGGGCTTCAGGCACTGAAGCTTTCTTT,CSVRRASGTEAFF
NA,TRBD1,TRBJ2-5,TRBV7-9,TGTGCCAGCAGCTTTGGACAGGGGGCAAAAGGGTACCAAGAGACCCAGTACTTC,CASSFGQGAKGYQETQYF
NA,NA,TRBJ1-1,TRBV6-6,TGTGCCAGCAGTTACCCTCCCGACACGAACACTGAAGCTTTCTTT,CASSYPPDTNTEAFF
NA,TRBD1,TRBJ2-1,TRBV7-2,TGTGCCAGCAGCTTACCCGGACAGGGGAGGAATGAGCAGTTCTTC,CASSLPGQGRNEQFF
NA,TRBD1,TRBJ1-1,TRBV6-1,TGTGCCAGCACCTGGGACAGGGGGCTCCGGGAAGCTTTCTTT,CASTWDRGLREAFF
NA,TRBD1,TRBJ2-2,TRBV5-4,TGTGCCAGCAGCCCTCGACCGGGACAGGGGGCAAGTGGGGAGCTGTTTTTT,CASSPRPGQGASGELFF
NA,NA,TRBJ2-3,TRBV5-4,TGTGCCAGCAGCTTGGGCGTTGGCGGGACTTATACGCAGTATTTT,CASSLGVGGTYTQYF
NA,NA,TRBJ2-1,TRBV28,TGTGCCAGCAGGGCCCAGGGGACCTACAACAATGAGCAGTTCTTC,CASRAQGTYNNEQFF
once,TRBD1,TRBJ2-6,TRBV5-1,TGCGCCAGCAGCTTGGTTGTAAGGTGGGGACAGGGACCCTCCGGGGCCAACGTCCTGACTTTC,CASSLVVRWGQGPSGANVLTF
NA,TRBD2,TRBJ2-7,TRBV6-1,TGTGCCAGCACCACTACTAGCGGGAGGATTTACGAGCAGTACTTC,CASTTTSGRIYEQYF
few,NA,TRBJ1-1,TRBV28,TGTGCCAGCAGTTTATCCCATTCAGGGGCGGGTACTGAAGCTTTCTTT,CASSLSHSGAGTEAFF
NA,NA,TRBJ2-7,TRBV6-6,TGTGCCAGCAGTTACTCGGCCGACGGACACTCCTACGAGCAGTACTTC,CASSYSADGHSYEQYF
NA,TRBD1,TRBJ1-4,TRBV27,TGTGCCAGCAGTTTTCTGGGACAGGGATCAGGCAGTGAAAAACTGTTTTTT,CASSFLGQGSGSEKLFF
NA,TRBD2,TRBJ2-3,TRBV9,TGTGCCAGCAGCCCAGGGACTAGCGGGGGAGATACGCAGTATTTT,CASSPGTSGGDTQYF
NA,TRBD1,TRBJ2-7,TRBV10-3,TGTGCCATCACTCCGCAACAGGGGAGCTCCTACGAGCAGTACTTC,CAITPQQGSSYEQYF
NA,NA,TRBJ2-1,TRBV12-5,TGTGCTAGTGGTTTCAACGTCAGGGGCTCCTACAATGAGCAGTTCTTC,CASGFNVRGSYNEQFF
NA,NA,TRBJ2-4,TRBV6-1,TGTGCCAGCAGTGAAGTGAGGGCCACCCTCAACATTCAGTACTTC,CASSEVRATLNIQYF
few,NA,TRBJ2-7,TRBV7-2,TGTGCCAGCAGCTTAGGAGGCGGCTACGAGCAGTACTTC,CASSLGGGYEQYF
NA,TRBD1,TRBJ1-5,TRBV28,TGTGCCAGCACCATTACAGGGGGAGTCAATCAGCCCCAGCATTTT,CASTITGGVNQPQHF
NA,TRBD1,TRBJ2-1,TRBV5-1,TGCGCCAGCAGCTGGGACAGACACAATGAGCAGTTCTTC,CASSWDRHNEQFF
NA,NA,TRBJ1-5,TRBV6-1,TGTGCCACGGGGGATAGCAATCAGCCCCAGCATTTT,CATGDSNQPQHF
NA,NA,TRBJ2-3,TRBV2,TGTGCCAGCAGTGATGTCCCGGGACTTCTCCAGGACACAGATACGCAGTATTTT,CASSDVPGLLQDTDTQYF
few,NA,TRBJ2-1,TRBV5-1,TGCGCCAGCAGCTTCAGGGATGGCCCCTACAATGAGCAGTTCTTC,CASSFRDGPYNEQFF
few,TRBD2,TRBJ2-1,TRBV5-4,TGTGCCAGCAGCTGGGGACTAGAGTTTGGCTACAATGAGCAGTTCTTC,CASSWGLEFGYNEQFF
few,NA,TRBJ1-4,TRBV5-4,TGTGCCAGCAGCTCCCGGCAGGGTGGTAATGAAAAACTGTTTTTT,CASSSRQGGNEKLFF
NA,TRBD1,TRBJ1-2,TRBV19,TGTGCCAGTAGTATAATGAGGACAGGGGGCACCTATGGCTACACCTTC,CASSIMRTGGTYGYTF
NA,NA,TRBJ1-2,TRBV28,TGTGCCGGCGGGGGGTCGAACTATGGCTACACCTTC,CAGGGSNYGYTF
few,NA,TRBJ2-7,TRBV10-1,TGCGCCAGCAGTAGCGGGCGATCCTACGAGCAGTACTTC,CASSSGRSYEQYF
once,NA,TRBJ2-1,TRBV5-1,TGCGCCAGCAGCTTGCCGACTTCCTACAATGAGCAGTTCTTC,CASSLPTSYNEQFF
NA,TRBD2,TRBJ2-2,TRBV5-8,TGTGCCAGCAGCATATTCGAAGGGACTAGCGGGAGGCCTAACACCGGGGAGCTGTTTTTT,CASSIFEGTSGRPNTGELFF
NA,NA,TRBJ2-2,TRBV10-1,TGCGCCAGCAGTGAGCAGGGGCGTAACACCGGGGAGCTGTTTTTT,CASSEQGRNTGELFF
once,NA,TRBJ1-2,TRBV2,TGTGCCAGCAGGAGACGAACTTCCGGGACATCTAACTATGGCTACACCTTC,CASRRRTSGTSNYGYTF
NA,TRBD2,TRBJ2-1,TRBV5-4,TGTGCCAGCAGCGGGACTAGCGGACACAATGAGCAGTTCTTC,CASSGTSGHNEQFF
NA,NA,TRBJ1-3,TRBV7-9,TGTGCCAGCAGTCCTCCCTCTGGAAACACCATATATTTT,CASSPPSGNTIYF
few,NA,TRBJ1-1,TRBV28,TGTGCCAGCAGTTTTGGGGAGGAAGCTTTCTTT,CASSFGEEAFF
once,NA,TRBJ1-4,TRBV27,TGTGCCAGCAGTTTATTTTCGGGGGGTTTCCATGCAACTAATGAAAAACTGTTTTTT,CASSLFSGGFHATNEKLFF
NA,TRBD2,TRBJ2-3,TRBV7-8,TGTGCCAGCAGCCCTTCGCGGCTAGCGGTCTTCACAGATACGCAGTATTTT,CASSPSRLAVFTDTQYF